The 24 T cell receptor beta chains below all came from one sample that was sequenced in a study of T cells after yellow fever vaccination. TCRdb re-called the 5' RACE reads through MiXCR, storing one row per CDR3 protein. The sample holds about 160,000 distinct CDR3 sequences; more than 5.5% are singletons and the top ten take roughly 2.5%. This sample comprised CD4+ T cells sorted from PBMCs, obtained about 5 days after the first yellow fever vaccination. The receptors come from a man between 18 and 35 years old who received the YFV17D yellow fever vaccine.

V is TRBV5-6 and J is TRBJ2-2; D unclear. The CDR3 is made up of 16 amino acids. Germline values: CDR1 SGHDT, CDR2 YYEEEE. The V end lost 4 bases, the J end lost 2 bases, and 15 bases lay between the germline ends. CDR3 sequence reads: CASSMISQFNTGELFF. The CDR3 DNA follows: TGTGCCAGCAGCATGATCAGTCAATTTAACACCGGGGAGCTGTTTTTT.

The rearrangement links TRBV28 to TRBJ2-2; D ambiguous. The V and J ends lost 6 bases and 0 bases respectively, with 14 bases between them. The CDR3 consists of 16 residues. Germline CDR1 MDHEN, CDR2 SYDVKM. The CDR3 DNA follows: TGTGCCAGCAGCCGGTCGCTAGTGTCGAACACCGGGGAGCTGTTTTTT. It translates to CASSRSLVSNTGELFF.

In its sample, this clonotype was seen a few times. The chain employs TRBV29-1 and TRBJ1-2; D is unresolved. Per the germline V gene, CDR1 is SQVTM and CDR2 is ANQGSEA. V was trimmed by 4 bases and J by 1 base, leaving 10 bases between them. The CDR3 is 13 residues long. CDR3 residues: CSVGKGFNYGYTF. The CDR3 DNA reads TGCAGCGTTGGGAAGGGTTTTAACTATGGCTACACCTTC.

This clonotype was seen many times. The chain is built from TRBV2 and TRBJ2-7; tentative D call: TRBD2 (6 bases). This CDR3 region has 12 residues. V was clipped by 3 bases and J by 3 bases, with 6 bases between them. Looked up from germline, CDR1 is SNHLY and CDR2 is FYNNEI. CDR3 sequence (DNA): TGTGCCAGCAGTGAGGACTACTACGAGCAGTACTTC. This translates into CASSEDYYEQYF.

This clonotype was seen only a few times. V usage is TRBV7-2 and J usage is TRBJ2-5; tentative D call: TRBD2 (6 bases). CDR3 length: 14 residues. The V end lost 4 bases, the J end lost 5 bases, and 14 bases lay between the germline ends. Germline V lookup: CDR1 SGHTA, CDR2 FQGNSA. In DNA form, the CDR3 reads TGTGCCAGCAGCTCCTCCGGGGGTTCGGAGACCCAGTACTTC. Translated, it gives CASSSSGGSETQYF.

The V call is TRBV11-2, the J call TRBJ2-1; tentatively, D is TRBD1 (5 bases). Trimming took off 2 bases at V and 7 bases at J, with 12 bases between the two ends. Germline values: CDR1 SGHAT, CDR2 FQNNGV. The CDR3 consists of 14 residues. CDR3: CASSLRAGQNEQFF. For the CDR3, the DNA is TGTGCCAGCAGCTTACGGGCAGGGCAGAATGAGCAGTTCTTC.

With respect to this clonotype: A much larger clonotype is one base distant, so this may be a read error. This chain uses TRBV6-1 with TRBJ2-1; weak D call: TRBD1 (5 bases). This CDR3 is 15 amino acids long. CDR1 and CDR2 from the germline V gene are MNHNS and SASEGT. V lost 6 bases, J lost 8 bases, and 20 bases lay in between. The CDR3 loop reads CASSVWTSGRDEQFF. Written as DNA, the CDR3 is TGTGCCAGCAGCGTCTGGACAAGTGGGCGCGATGAGCAGTTCTTC.

This clonotype was detected ten times or more. V is TRBV18 and J is TRBJ2-7, with a tentative D call TRBD1 (6 bases). Germline CDR1 KGHSH, CDR2 LQKENI. Trimming took off 5 bases at V and 4 bases at J, with 9 bases between the two ends. The CDR3 length is 12 residues. The CDR3 is CASSKTGYEQYF. In DNA, the CDR3 is TGTGCCAGCTCAAAAACAGGGTACGAGCAGTACTTC.

This clonotype was observed at least ten times. This sequence joins TRBV5-1 and TRBJ1-5; a weak D match, TRBD1 (6 bases). The CDR3 consists of 16 residues. The germline CDR1 and CDR2 sequences are SGHRS and YFSETQ. Trimming took 4 bases from V and 2 from J, leaving 16 bases between them. Here the CDR3 DNA reads TGCGCCAGCAGCCCGTCAGGGGTTGTGGGCAATCAGCCCCAGCATTTT. Encoded protein: CASSPSGVVGNQPQHF.

This clonotype was observed many times. The rearrangement joins TRBV7-9 to TRBJ1-1, with TRBD1 as a possible D gene (6 bases). The V end was cut by 5 bases, the J end by 1 base, with 11 bases between. The CDR3 contains 14 residues. The germline V gene encodes CDR1 SEHNR and CDR2 FQNEAQ (reference sequence). CDR3 bases: TGTGCCAGCAGCCTACAACAGGGGAACACTGAAGCTTTCTTT. It translates to CASSLQQGNTEAFF.

On this clonotype itself: Germline is not matched at one junction end, which may reflect a read error. The rearrangement uses TRBV7-9 and TRBJ1-5; D perhaps matches TRBD1 (6 bases). The CDR3 length is 12 residues. The germline V gene encodes CDR1 SEHNR and CDR2 FQNEAQ (reference sequence). The CDR3 sequence: CASSLEQGFWYF. Written as DNA, the CDR3 is TGTGCCAGCAGCTTAGAACAGGGCTTTTGGTATTTT. The full variable domain, completed using reference TRBV7-9 and TRBJ1-5, is DTGVSQNPRHKITKRGQNVTFRCDPISEHNRLYWYRQTLGQGPEFLTYFQNEAQLEKSRLLSDRFSAERPKGSFSTLEIQRTEQGDSAMYLCASSLEQGFWYFGDGTRLSIL.

This clonotype occurred many times. The rearrangement uses TRBV7-9 and TRBJ2-1, with TRBD2 matching over 10 bases. CDR3 length equals 15 residues. The V segment lost 3 bases and the J segment 4 bases; nucleotides outside the gene matches: 3. The germline V gene encodes CDR1 SEHNR and CDR2 FQNEAQ (reference sequence). The CDR3 protein is CASSFGTSAYNEQFF. CDR3 coding DNA: TGTGCCAGCAGCTTCGGGACTAGCGCTTACAATGAGCAGTTCTTC.

In this sample, this clonotype turned up a few times. The DNA for the CDR3 is TGTGCCAGCAGCGTAGCTACGAGGTCTGAAAAACTGTTTTTT. This sequence encodes CASSVATRSEKLFF. The rearrangement uses TRBV9 and TRBJ1-4; no clear D. Trimming removed 0 bases from V and 7 bases from J, with 10 bases in between. Looked up from germline, CDR1 is SGDLS and CDR2 is YYNGEE. The CDR3 spans 14 residues.

Many counts were recorded for this clonotype. The chain carries TRBV7-8 and TRBJ2-5; 14 bases align to TRBD2. V trimming: 1 base; J trimming: 6 bases; junction bases outside the gene matches: 4. CDR3 length equals 16 residues. The germline gives CDR1 SGHVS, CDR2 FQNEAQ. The CDR3 nucleotides read TGTGCCAGCAGCTTAGTCGGGACTAGCGGGGGACAGACCCAGTACTTC. Translation gives CASSLVGTSGGQTQYF.

The chain combines TRBV5-4 with TRBJ2-1; 7 nucleotides match TRBD1. From germline, CDR1 is SGHNT and CDR2 YYREEE (reference sequence). V was clipped by 3 bases and J by 4 bases; unmatched bases: 10. This CDR3 has 16 amino acids. CDR3 DNA sequence: TGTGCCAGCAGCTCTCCTCGAGGACAGGAGTACAATGAGCAGTTCTTC. It translates to CASSSPRGQEYNEQFF. Combining the CDR3 with reference TRBV5-4 and TRBJ2-1 gives the whole variable domain ETGVTQSPTHLIKTRGQQVTLRCSSQSGHNTVSWYQQALGQGPQFIFQYYREEENGRGNFPPRFSGLQFPNYSSELNVNALELDDSALYLCASSSPRGQEYNEQFFGPGTRLTVL.

This clonotype occurred many times. The chain uses TRBV6-1 and TRBJ2-1; 10 nucleotides match TRBD1. The CDR3 covers 14 residues. Germline-derived CDR1 and CDR2 are MNHNS and SASEGT. V dropped 8 bases and J dropped 6; count of bases not matched to a gene: 7. The CDR3 DNA reads as TGTGCCAGCCGGCCCGGGACAGGGGTCAATGAGCAGTTCTTC. Its translation is CASRPGTGVNEQFF.

This clonotype was detected many times. This chain joins TRBV4-3 and TRBJ2-5; TRBD1 might be the D (6 bases). This CDR3 is built from 14 residues. CDR1 LGHNA and CDR2 YSLEER come from the germline V gene. Between the trimmed V and J ends, which lost 3 bases and 0 bases, there was a span of 8 bases. In DNA form, the CDR3 reads TGCGCCAGCAGCCAGGGGACATACCAAGAGACCCAGTACTTC. Protein product: CASSQGTYQETQYF.

In this sample, this clonotype turned up many times. This rearrangement joins TRBV20-1 to TRBJ2-5; 12 bases line up with TRBD2. The length of the CDR3 is 15 residues. Trimming removed 6 bases from V and 4 bases from J; junction bases left unmatched: 9. The germline V gene encodes CDR1 DFQATT and CDR2 SNEGSKA (reference sequence). The CDR3 region is CSAPGLAGGRETQYF. The CDR3 coding sequence is TGCAGTGCCCCCGGGCTAGCGGGGGGGCGAGAGACCCAGTACTTC.

As regards this clonotype: This may stem from a read error, because a much larger clone lies one nucleotide away. The chain uses TRBV3-1 and TRBJ2-1; D unclear. V was shortened by 2 bases and J by 9 bases, with 8 bases between the two germline ends. Per the germline V gene, CDR1 is LGHDT and CDR2 is YNNKEL (reference sequence). This CDR3 is 12 amino acids long. The CDR3 bases are TGTGCCAGCAGCCAAAGGGCGTTTGAGCAGTTCTTC. Protein product: CASSQRAFEQFF.

This clonotype was found many times. The chain has TRBV4-3 and TRBJ2-2, with 9 bases identical to TRBD2. Per the germline V gene, CDR1 is LGHNA and CDR2 is YSLEER. The V segment lost 6 bases and the J segment 1 base; nucleotides outside the gene matches: 3. The CDR3 has 15 residues. The CDR3 reads CASRKLAGNTGELFF. The CDR3 DNA is TGCGCCAGCAGAAAACTAGCGGGGAACACCGGGGAGCTGTTTTTT.

This clonotype was detected ten times or more. The rearrangement joins TRBV5-1 to TRBJ1-1; tentative D call: TRBD1 (5 bases). From germline, CDR1 is SGHRS and CDR2 YFSETQ. Trimming took off 2 bases at V and 9 bases at J, with 11 bases between the two ends. The CDR3 consists of 12 residues. As DNA, the CDR3 is TGCGCCAGCAGCTTCGGTGACAGTAAAGCTTTCTTT. This encodes CASSFGDSKAFF.

This clonotype was picked up many times. V usage is TRBV15 and J usage is TRBJ1-4; D unclear. CDR3 length: 14 amino acids. Trimming left V 0 bases short and J 7 bases short, with 9 bases between. Germline loops: CDR1 LNHNV, CDR2 YYDKDF (reference sequence). The CDR3 nucleotides read TGTGCCACCAGCAGAGATCGAGGCCGTGAAAAACTGTTTTTT. Protein: CATSRDRGREKLFF.

The V and J genes are TRBV12-3 or TRBV12-4 and TRBJ2-1; D is unresolved. The ends were cut back, 6 bases at V and 7 bases at J, with 4 bases in the middle. CDR3 length: 10 residues. CDR3 in amino acids: CASRGNEQFF. The DNA of the CDR3 is TGTGCCAGCAGGGGGAATGAGCAGTTCTTC.

The V gene is TRBV10-3, the J gene TRBJ2-7, with a possible D match to TRBD1 (6 bases). The germline V gene encodes CDR1 ENHRY and CDR2 SYGVKD. V was clipped by 10 bases and J by 5 bases, with 12 bases between them. The CDR3 runs 11 residues. CDR3 bases: TGTGCCAGCCATAACAGGGACGAGCAGTACTTC. Protein product: CASHNRDEQYF.